This is a list of T cell receptor beta chains from one sample in a study of CD4 T cells in relation to SARS-CoV-2 and coronaviruses. Which antigens these TCRs recognize remains unknown. Assay: immunoSEQ multiplex PCR; the TCRdb copy retains only in-frame clones and omits some. Among tens of thousands of clones, about three quarters were seen once, and the ten largest hold about a fifth. Sequenced material: CD4+ T cells from PBMCs, cultured in vitro. These receptors originate from a human donor in good health. Both conserved end residues are part of each CDR3. The D gene is left open where the match is weak. For some rows the clone size is stated as once, few or many, or as a class when expanded; others skip it.

d_call: -
clone_size: -
v_call: TRBV6-6
j_call: TRBJ1-3
cdr3_nt: TGTGCCAGCAGTTACGGACGGCCAAGCTCTGGAAACACCATATATTTT
cdr3_aa: CASSYGRPSSGNTIYF

d_call: -
clone_size: few
v_call: TRBV21-1
j_call: TRBJ2-7
cdr3_nt: TGTGCCAGCACCATATCGTGGGACAGATACTACGAGCAGTACTTC
cdr3_aa: CASTISWDRYYEQYF

d_call: TRBD2
clone_size: once
v_call: TRBV11-3
j_call: TRBJ2-7
cdr3_nt: TGTGCCAGCAGCTTAGTAGCGGGGGATCAGGTCGAGCAGTACTTC
cdr3_aa: CASSLVAGDQVEQYF

d_call: -
clone_size: -
v_call: TRBV7-8
j_call: TRBJ2-2
cdr3_nt: TGTGCCAGCAGCTTAGGCACGAACACCGGGGAGCTGTTTTTT
cdr3_aa: CASSLGTNTGELFF

d_call: -
clone_size: -
v_call: TRBV5-1
j_call: TRBJ1-4
cdr3_nt: TGCGCCAGCAGTCAGGGGTTGGGAAATGAAAAACTGTTTTTT
cdr3_aa: CASSQGLGNEKLFF

d_call: -
clone_size: -
v_call: TRBV6-2/TRBV6-3
j_call: TRBJ1-5
cdr3_nt: TGTGCCAGCAGTTACTTTTTATCAGGAAACAATCAGCCCCAGCATTTT
cdr3_aa: CASSYFLSGNNQPQHF

d_call: TRBD2
clone_size: -
v_call: TRBV3-1/TRBV3-2
j_call: TRBJ2-7
cdr3_nt: TGTGCCAGCAGCCCCCTAAGAACTAGCGGAGCCTACGAGCAGTACTTC
cdr3_aa: CASSPLRTSGAYEQYF

d_call: -
clone_size: -
v_call: TRBV7-3
j_call: TRBJ1-6
cdr3_nt: TGTACCAGCAGCTCGGACCAAAGGTCACCCCTCCACTTT
cdr3_aa: CTSSSDQRSPLHF

d_call: -
clone_size: -
v_call: TRBV10-3
j_call: TRBJ1-4
cdr3_nt: TGTGCCACCAGCCCGGCAGGAAATGAAAAACTGTTTTTT
cdr3_aa: CATSPAGNEKLFF

d_call: -
clone_size: few
v_call: TRBV7-9
j_call: TRBJ1-6
cdr3_nt: TGTGCCAGCAGCTTAGAAGCTGTCCCGAATTCACCCCTCCACTTT
cdr3_aa: CASSLEAVPNSPLHF

d_call: -
clone_size: -
v_call: TRBV30
j_call: TRBJ1-5
cdr3_nt: TGTGCCTGGAGTGTAATCGACGGTTACAATCAGCCCCAGCATTTT
cdr3_aa: CAWSVIDGYNQPQHF

d_call: -
clone_size: few
v_call: TRBV12-3/TRBV12-4
j_call: TRBJ1-4
cdr3_nt: TGTGCCAGCAGTTCGGGACCAGAAAAACTGTTTTTT
cdr3_aa: CASSSGPEKLFF

d_call: TRBD1
clone_size: -
v_call: TRBV18
j_call: TRBJ1-1
cdr3_nt: TGTGCCAGCTCACCACGACAGGGAGGTACTGAAGCTTTCTTT
cdr3_aa: CASSPRQGGTEAFF

d_call: TRBD1
clone_size: -
v_call: TRBV6-1
j_call: TRBJ1-3
cdr3_nt: TGTGCCAGCAGTGAGGAAGGACAGGGGGCGAACTCTGGAAACACCATATATTTT
cdr3_aa: CASSEEGQGANSGNTIYF

d_call: -
clone_size: few
v_call: TRBV5-1
j_call: TRBJ1-1
cdr3_nt: TGCGCCAGCAGTCTTCGGGTAGGCTCTGAAGCTTTCTTT
cdr3_aa: CASSLRVGSEAFF

d_call: TRBD1
clone_size: -
v_call: TRBV13
j_call: TRBJ1-3
cdr3_nt: TGTGCCAGCAGCAGGGGACAGGGAAACACCATATATTTT
cdr3_aa: CASSRGQGNTIYF